One T cell receptor beta chain is described in this entry. As yet, its antigen is unknown. This sample was included in a study of T cell repertoires in cytomegalovirus infection. About the study: It can be stated that public TCR beta signatures indicated CMV infection as well as a matching HLA type.

Notes on the study in general: Carriers of CMV plus the relevant HLA were identified by cumulative public TCR beta family frequency. Predominance within the ex vivo response was attributable to HLA-C-restricted CMV-specific TCR beta clonotypes.

Germline CDR1 LNHNV, CDR2 YYDKDF (reference sequence). The CDR3 is made up of 15 amino acids. V lost 2 bases to trimming and J lost 3 bases, with 13 bases between them. TCRdb re-analysed the reads in MiXCR, keeping a single row per CDR3 protein. The table lists about 830,000 distinct CDR3 sequences, 30% to 35% of them singletons. This clonotype was sampled from a human donor in good health (CMV status not recorded). Some clones in this sample may be carry-over from other donors' samples. This sample comprised cultured CD8+ T cells from PBMCs, obtained from culture after CMV antigen stimulation. The chain has TRBV15 and TRBJ1-1; no firm D call. The CDR3 protein is CATSRPLLGDTEAFF. In nucleotides, the CDR3 is TGTGCCACCAGCAGACCACTCTTAGGTGACACTGAAGCTTTCTTT.